This record covers a single T cell receptor (beta chain). These data belong to a study of blood T cells in healthy people across ages. This CDR3 has 13 amino acids. CDR1 is MGHDK and CDR2 is SYGVNS in the germline V gene. Trimming took off 3 bases at V and 4 bases at J, with 9 bases between the two ends. Combining a sample-barcoded 5' primer with a J-beta primer mix, a second PCR ran for roughly 7 to 12 cycles. TCRdb called the 5' RACE reads again in MiXCR, with one record for every CDR3 protein. The sample includes 950,000 to 1,200,000 distinct CDR3 sequences, around two fifths of them seen just once.

This TCR was recovered from a man younger than 35 in good health. The V call is TRBV25-1, the J call TRBJ1-2; maybe TRBD1 (6 bases). Sequencing was performed on blood. The CDR3 is CASSEGGPYGYTF. Here the CDR3 DNA reads TGTGCCAGCAGTGAGGGGGGCCCCTATGGCTACACCTTC.